The 19 T cell receptor beta chains presented below share a single source sample, sequenced in a study of T cells in Graves' hyperthyroidism and ophthalmopathy. Amplified TCR beta CDR3 regions came from RNA transcripts. HTBI primers were the set used in a first-round RT-PCR of the TCR CDR3. In TCRdb, the multiplex PCR reads were re-called with MiXCR into one record per CDR3 protein. The sample includes under 400,000 distinct CDR3 sequences, 15% to 19% of them seen just once. The sequencing sample was made of blood. The receptors here all came from a woman aged 18-29 years with Graves' hyperthyroidism that later progressed to Graves' ophthalmopathy.

There are many counts of this clonotype. The V gene is TRBV7-8, the J gene TRBJ1-2; D may be TRBD1 (6 bases). The V gene's germline CDR1 is SGHVS and CDR2 FQNEAQ. This CDR3 region has 12 residues. With 0 bases removed from V and 8 bases from J, the gap between germline ends came to 7 bases. DNA of the CDR3: TGTGCCAGCAGCTTAGCCGGACAGGGCTACACCTTC. This encodes CASSLAGQGYTF.

The rearrangement links TRBV5-1 to TRBJ2-1; 8 bases match TRBD2. CDR1 and CDR2 (germline): SGHRS, YFSETQ. The V and J ends lost 0 bases and 4 bases, in that order; junction bases with no gene match: 6. The CDR3 is made up of 16 amino acids. The CDR3 sequence: CASSLVSASGYNEQFF. The CDR3 bases are TGCGCCAGCAGCTTGGTATCCGCTAGCGGGTACAATGAGCAGTTCTTC. Supplemented by reference TRBV5-1 and TRBJ2-1, the full variable domain reads KAGVTQTPRYLIKTRGQQVTLSCSPISGHRSVSWYQQTPGQGLQFLFEYFSETQRNKGNFPGRFSGRQFSNSRSEMNVSTLELGDSALYLCASSLVSASGYNEQFFGPGTRLTVL.

This clonotype was observed many times. The V and J genes are TRBV28 and TRBJ2-1, with 11 bases fitting TRBD2. The CDR3 runs to 20 residues. Losses at the gene ends were 2 bases for V and 3 bases for J; bases not matched to a gene: 15. The germline V gene has CDR1 MDHEN and CDR2 SYDVKM. The CDR3 reads CASSLMGGMELAGVYNEQFF. In DNA, the CDR3 is TGTGCCAGCAGTTTAATGGGGGGGATGGAACTAGCGGGAGTCTACAATGAGCAGTTCTTC.

This clonotype was observed many times. The CDR3, as DNA: TGCAGTGCTAGAGCCAGATTACCCGACAGGGGATACACTGAAGCTTTCTTT. Translated, it gives CSARARLPDRGYTEAFF. The rearrangement links TRBV20-1 to TRBJ1-1, with 8 bases matching TRBD1. The CDR3 is made up of 17 amino acids. The ends lost 1 base at V and 3 bases at J; junction bases unmatched: 13. The V gene's germline CDR1 is DFQATT and CDR2 SNEGSKA (reference sequence).

This clonotype was seen at least ten times. In nucleotides, the CDR3 is TGTGCCAGCAGTTACCGACAGGAGGCGGTTCCCTACGAGCAGTACTTC. Protein product: CASSYRQEAVPYEQYF. V usage is TRBV6-6 and J usage is TRBJ2-7; D may be TRBD1 (6 bases). The CDR3 is 16 amino acids. Trimming left V 2 bases short and J 2 bases short, with 16 bases between. Germline V gives CDR1 MNHNY, CDR2 SVGAGI (reference sequence).

The table lists this clonotype with many counts. V usage is TRBV20-1 and J usage is TRBJ2-7; 7 nucleotides line up with TRBD1. CDR3 length equals 14 residues. After removal of 4 bases from V and 1 base from J, the junction contained 7 bases not matched to a gene. Germline CDR1 is DFQATT and CDR2 is SNEGSKA (reference sequence). The chain's CDR3 is CSANPGGFSYEQYF. The DNA for the CDR3 is TGCAGTGCTAACCCAGGGGGTTTTTCCTACGAGCAGTACTTC.

The chain recombines TRBV7-9 with TRBJ2-7; possible D gene TRBD2, 5 bases. The CDR3 length is 15 residues. Trimming took 6 bases from V and 2 from J, leaving 17 bases between them. CDR1 is SEHNR, CDR2 FQNEAQ, per germline (reference sequence). The CDR3 loop is CASSPRNRGTYEQYF. CDR3 coding DNA: TGTGCCAGCAGTCCGCGAAATCGGGGTACCTACGAGCAGTACTTC.

There are many counts of this clonotype. The chain combines TRBV30 with TRBJ1-2, with D tentatively TRBD1 (6 bases). The CDR3 is made up of 13 amino acids. Deletions cut 3 bases from V and 3 bases from J, with 11 bases between. Germline loops: CDR1 GTSNPN, CDR2 SVGIG (reference sequence). CDR3 nucleotides: TGTGCCTGGAGGGGCGGGGGGCACTATGGCTACACCTTC. Translated: CAWRGGGHYGYTF.

There are many counts of this clonotype. The genes are TRBV7-8 and TRBJ1-4; D is unresolved. CDR3 length equals 19 residues. Germline loops: CDR1 SGHVS, CDR2 FQNEAQ. Trimming took 0 bases from V and 0 from J, leaving 17 bases between them. The DNA of the CDR3 is TGTGCCAGCAGCTTAGCCGAAGGAATGATGGGTGCAACTAATGAAAAACTGTTTTTT. Translated, it gives CASSLAEGMMGATNEKLFF. Full variable domain (rest looked up from reference TRBV7-8 and TRBJ1-4): GAGVSQSPRYKVAKRGQDVALRCDPISGHVSLFWYQQALGQGPEFLTYFQNEAQLDKSGLPSDRFFAERPEGSVSTLKIQRTQQEDSAVYLCASSLAEGMMGATNEKLFFGSGTQLSVL.

In its sample, this clonotype was seen once. This chain uses TRBV28 with TRBJ1-5, with D perhaps matching TRBD1 (6 bases). Germline V lookup: CDR1 MDHEN, CDR2 SYDVKM. The CDR3 has 15 residues. Trimming pared 8 bases from V and 2 bases from J, leaving 16 bases between. The CDR3 loop is CASRAGGAGNQPQHF. CDR3 DNA: TGTGCCAGCCGCGCGGGGGGGGCCGGCAATCAGCCCCAGCATTTT. The entire variable domain, with the rest obtained from reference TRBV28 and TRBJ1-5, is as follows: DVKVTQSSRYLVKRTGEKVFLECVQDMDHENMFWYRQDPGLGLRLIYFSYDVKMKEKGDIPEGYSVSREKKERFSLILESASTNQTSMYLCASRAGGAGNQPQHFGDGTRLSIL.

This clonotype showed up many times. The rearrangement links TRBV12-3 or TRBV12-4 to TRBJ2-5, with 10 bases fitting TRBD2. V lost 5 bases and J lost 8; bases outside the gene matches: 8. The CDR3 sequence is 14 residues long. The CDR3 reads CASSLVAGGRTQYF. In DNA, the CDR3 is TGTGCCAGCAGTCTGGTAGCGGGAGGACGAACCCAGTACTTC.

This clonotype was picked up many times. The chain carries TRBV6-1 and TRBJ2-7, with D tentatively TRBD1 (6 bases). Germline CDR1 and CDR2: MNHNS and SASEGT. V was trimmed by 4 bases and J by 4 bases, leaving 17 bases between them. The CDR3 has 15 residues. The CDR3 coding sequence is TGTGCCAGCAGTGGGGAACAGGGTGGGGGATACGAGCAGTACTTC. Translated: CASSGEQGGGYEQYF.

This clonotype was seen repeatedly, ten times or more. The V gene is TRBV20-1, the J gene TRBJ2-7; weak D call: TRBD1 (5 bases). The germline V and J ends were trimmed by 1 base and 3 bases, with 10 bases remaining between them. Germline V gene data show CDR1 as DFQATT and CDR2 as SNEGSKA (reference sequence). The CDR3 has 13 residues. CDR3 sequence reads: CSARVSDIYEQYF. The CDR3 DNA sequence: TGCAGTGCTAGAGTTTCGGACATCTACGAGCAGTACTTC.

The sample holds many counts of this clonotype. The rearrangement joins TRBV7-2 to TRBJ1-2; 7 bases line up with TRBD1. The ends lost 5 bases at V and 4 bases at J; junction bases unmatched: 10. The CDR3 runs 15 residues. Germline CDR1 and CDR2: SGHTA and FQGNSA. The CDR3 sequence is CASSPTRDSSYGYTF. In nucleotides, the CDR3 is TGTGCCAGCAGCCCCACCCGGGACAGCTCCTATGGCTACACCTTC.

A note on this clonotype: A much larger clone lies one base from this, so it may be a read error. The chain joins TRBV12-3 or TRBV12-4 to TRBJ1-6; no clear D gene. V was pared by 6 bases and J by 10 bases, with 13 bases between. CDR3 length: 13 residues. The CDR3, as DNA: TGTGCCAGCAGCTCACTCATTCGATCACCCCTCCACTTT. Translation: CASSSLIRSPLHF.

This clonotype was counted a few times. V usage is TRBV5-1 and J usage is TRBJ2-5; D unresolved. V was pared by 3 bases and J by 3 bases, with 12 bases between. The germline gives CDR1 SGHRS, CDR2 YFSETQ. The CDR3 spans 14 residues. Written as DNA, the CDR3 is TGCGCCAGCAGCTCGGGTCGTCAAGAAGAGACCCAGTACTTC. Translated, it gives CASSSGRQEETQYF.

This sequence joins TRBV18 and TRBJ2-6; D unclear. Germline V gives CDR1 KGHSH, CDR2 LQKENI. The length of the CDR3 is 15 residues. V dropped 3 bases and J dropped 2 bases, with 8 bases sitting between them. The CDR3 DNA reads TGTGCCAGCTCACCTTTCACTACTGGGGCCAACGTCCTGACTTTC. This translates into CASSPFTTGANVLTF.

This clonotype was counted many times. This chain connects TRBV2 to TRBJ2-3, with D possibly being TRBD2 (5 bases). The length of the CDR3 is 16 residues. V gave up 3 bases and J gave up 2 bases, with 15 bases separating them. Germline lookup yields CDR1 SNHLY and CDR2 FYNNEI. The CDR3 nucleotides read TGTGCCAGCAGTGAGACGGTTGTGAGGGACACAGATACGCAGTATTTT. It encodes CASSETVVRDTDTQYF.

This clonotype was seen many times. The rearrangement links TRBV27 to TRBJ2-1; 8 positions agree with TRBD2. The length of the CDR3 is 21 residues. The trim removed 2 bases at V and 2 bases at J, leaving 20 bases unmatched. CDR1 and CDR2 (germline): MNHEY, SMNVEV (reference sequence). The CDR3, as DNA: TGTGCCAGCAGTTTAAGAATGTCGGGAGGGCCTGAGCAACGAACCTACAATGAGCAGTTCTTC. Amino acid sequence: CASSLRMSGGPEQRTYNEQFF.